Each of the 18 T cell receptor beta chains below was sequenced from the same sample in a study of blood T cell repertoires in COVID-19. The repertoire was sequenced with immunoSEQ multiplex PCR; TCRdb's copy has only in-frame clones and lacks some. The profile shows about 260,000 clones, 88% of them singletons. Sequencing was carried out using peripheral blood. Receptor source: a man aged 55 to 69 who had recovered from COVID-19.

J is TRBJ2-5 and V is TRBV19; a weak D match, TRBD2 (7 bases). The germline V gene encodes CDR1 LNHDA and CDR2 SQIVND (reference sequence). CDR3 length: 15 amino acids. V lost 3 bases and J lost 5, with 16 bases in between. As DNA, the CDR3 is TGTGCCAGTAGTATGGGAGGGGCCCAGGGGGAGACCCAGTACTTC. This codes for CASSMGGAQGETQYF.

This clone occurred a few times. This rearrangement joins TRBV21-1 to TRBJ1-5; the table's D call of TRBD1 was not tested on the DNA. TRBV21-1 is noted as a pseudogene. CDR3 length: 16 residues. The CDR3 protein is CASSNTTGKSNQPQHF. The CDR3 coding sequence is TGTGCCAGCAGCAACACAACAGGGAAAAGCAATCAGCCCCAGCATTTT.

The chain has TRBV27 and TRBJ2-2, with 7 positions matching TRBD1. Losses at the gene ends were 6 bases for V and 7 bases for J; bases not matched to a gene: 17. Germline CDR1 and CDR2: MNHEY and SMNVEV (reference sequence). This CDR3 comprises 17 residues. The CDR3 DNA reads TGTGCCAGCAGCACCAGACAGGGCTCTCTTTGGCACGGGGAGCTGTTTTTT. Translated: CASSTRQGSLWHGELFF.

The CDR3 here is CASRQTGTAYEQYF. In DNA, the CDR3 is TGTGCCAGCAGACAGACCGGGACAGCCTACGAGCAGTACTTC. V gene TRBV6-5 combines with J gene TRBJ2-7; 7 bases align to TRBD1. This CDR3 has 14 residues. Germline lookup yields CDR1 MNHEY and CDR2 SVGAGI. Trimming at V came to 6 bases and at J to 2 bases, leaving 7 bases not matched to a gene.

This chain connects TRBV5-6 to TRBJ1-6, with 10 nucleotides matching TRBD1. CDR1 is SGHDT and CDR2 is YYEEEE in the germline V gene. The CDR3 contains 15 residues. The V and J ends lost 4 bases and 7 bases, in that order; junction bases with no gene match: 5. The CDR3 loop reads CASSLGTGDNSPLHF. Written as DNA, the CDR3 is TGTGCCAGCAGCCTGGGGACAGGGGACAATTCACCCCTCCACTTT.

J is TRBJ1-1 and V is TRBV5-6; 7 nucleotides agree with TRBD1. The V gene's germline CDR1 is SGHDT and CDR2 YYEEEE. The trim removed 0 bases at V and 4 bases at J, leaving 6 bases unmatched. The CDR3 covers 15 residues. DNA of the CDR3: TGTGCCAGCAGCTTGGGGGCAGGGGGTAGCACTGAAGCTTTCTTT. It yields the protein CASSLGAGGSTEAFF.

The chain is built from TRBV6-5 and TRBJ1-2; D ambiguous. The germline CDR1 and CDR2 sequences are MNHEY and SVGAGI. Trimming left V 3 bases short and J 4 bases short, with 12 bases between. This CDR3 has 14 residues. Here the CDR3 DNA reads TGTGCCAGCAGTTATGTGGGCGCGGGCTATGGCTACACCTTC. Amino acid sequence: CASSYVGAGYGYTF.

The rearrangement uses TRBV10-1 and TRBJ2-1, with 8 bases fitting TRBD1. J was trimmed by 5 bases and V by 5 bases; bases with no gene match: 8. The CDR3 loop spans 15 amino acids. Germline CDR1 reads WNHNN; CDR2 reads SYGVQD (reference sequence). The CDR3 nucleotides are TGCGCCAGCAGTTTAGGACAGGGAGGAGACAATGAGCAGTTCTTC. This gives the protein CASSLGQGGDNEQFF.

J is TRBJ2-7 and V is TRBV3-1 (or the pseudogene TRBV3-2); D is uncertain. Germline-derived CDR1 and CDR2 are LGHDT and YNNKEL (reference sequence). The CDR3 length is 12 residues. V dropped 3 bases and J dropped 6 bases, with 9 bases sitting between them. The CDR3 nucleotides read TGTGCCAGCAGCCACAGGTTATCCGAGCAGTACTTC. It yields the protein CASSHRLSEQYF.

This chain links TRBV19 with TRBJ1-2; D not certain. The CDR3 has 13 residues. Trimming removed 8 bases from V and 0 bases from J, with 10 bases in between. Germline loops: CDR1 LNHDA, CDR2 SQIVND (reference sequence). The CDR3 DNA reads as TGTGCCAGTCGTTCGGTTCCTAACTATGGCTACACCTTC. It yields the protein CASRSVPNYGYTF.

The chain links TRBV6-5 to TRBJ2-5, with a weak D call TRBD2 (6 bases). This CDR3 is built from 12 residues. V gave up 11 bases and J gave up 5 bases, with 15 bases separating them. CDR1 and CDR2 from the germline V gene are MNHEY and SVGAGI. This chain's CDR3 is CAAWRRAETQYF. CDR3 sequence (DNA): TGTGCCGCCTGGCGGAGGGCGGAGACCCAGTACTTC.

This clone was seen only a few times. The rearrangement links TRBV10-3 to TRBJ1-1, with 7 bases fitting TRBD1. With 6 bases clipped from V and 4 bases from J, the junction kept 5 bases outside the gene matches. This CDR3 comprises 13 residues. The V gene's germline CDR1 is ENHRY and CDR2 SYGVKD. CDR3 DNA sequence: TGTGCCATCAGAGGGGACAGTGGCACTGAAGCTTTCTTT. As protein: CAIRGDSGTEAFF.

The rearrangement links TRBV6-5 to TRBJ2-7; 13 bases align to TRBD2. Germline CDR1 is MNHEY and CDR2 is SVGAGI. V lost 5 bases to trimming and J lost 2 bases; unmatched junction nucleotides: 3. There are 15 residues in the CDR3. For the CDR3, the DNA is TGTGCCAGCAGTAAGACTAGCGGGGGGCCCTACGAGCAGTACTTC. Translating gives CASSKTSGGPYEQYF.

The V gene is TRBV5-1, the J gene TRBJ2-1; 7 positions agree with TRBD2. Trimming cost V 3 bases and J 5 bases; bases outside gene matches: 8. This CDR3 comprises 15 residues. In germline, CDR1 is SGHRS, CDR2 YFSETQ. CDR3 DNA: TGCGCCAGCAGCTCAACGATGGGAGGGAACAATGAGCAGTTCTTC. This gives the protein CASSSTMGGNNEQFF.

The rearrangement links TRBV5-1 to TRBJ1-4; 8 bases are a match to TRBD1. The CDR3 runs 15 residues. Germline V CDR1 and CDR2: SGHRS, YFSETQ. After removal of 2 bases from V and 7 bases from J, the junction contained 7 bases not matched to a gene. As DNA, the CDR3 is TGCGCCAGCAGCTTAAATACAGGGGGGAGTGAAAAACTGTTTTTT. It codes for CASSLNTGGSEKLFF.

DNA for the CDR3: TGTGCCAGCTCAGCTTGGGGGCGTGGGACTGAAGCTTTCTTT. It translates to CASSAWGRGTEAFF. The chain links TRBV11-2 to TRBJ1-1, with TRBD1 as a possible D gene (6 bases). The V end was cut by 8 bases, the J end by 5 bases, with 18 bases between. The CDR3 runs to 14 residues. Germline CDR1 is SGHAT and CDR2 is FQNNGV.

This clone was detected a few times. The chain uses TRBV14 and TRBJ2-7; D gene unclear. The V end lost 4 bases, the J end lost 2 bases, and 3 bases lay between the germline ends. Germline-derived CDR1 and CDR2 are SGHDN and FVKESK. This CDR3 contains 11 residues. CDR3 sequence reads: CASSRTYEQYF. CDR3 coding DNA: TGTGCCAGCAGCCGTACCTACGAGCAGTACTTC.

The gene calls are TRBV7-6 and TRBJ2-6; D may be TRBD2 (5 bases). The CDR3 runs 15 residues. The germline gives CDR1 SGHVS, CDR2 FNYEAQ. The V end was cut by 3 bases, the J end by 1 base, with 7 bases between. DNA for the CDR3: TGTGCCAGCAGCTTTGAGGGATCTGGGGCCAACGTCCTGACTTTC. Protein sequence: CASSFEGSGANVLTF.